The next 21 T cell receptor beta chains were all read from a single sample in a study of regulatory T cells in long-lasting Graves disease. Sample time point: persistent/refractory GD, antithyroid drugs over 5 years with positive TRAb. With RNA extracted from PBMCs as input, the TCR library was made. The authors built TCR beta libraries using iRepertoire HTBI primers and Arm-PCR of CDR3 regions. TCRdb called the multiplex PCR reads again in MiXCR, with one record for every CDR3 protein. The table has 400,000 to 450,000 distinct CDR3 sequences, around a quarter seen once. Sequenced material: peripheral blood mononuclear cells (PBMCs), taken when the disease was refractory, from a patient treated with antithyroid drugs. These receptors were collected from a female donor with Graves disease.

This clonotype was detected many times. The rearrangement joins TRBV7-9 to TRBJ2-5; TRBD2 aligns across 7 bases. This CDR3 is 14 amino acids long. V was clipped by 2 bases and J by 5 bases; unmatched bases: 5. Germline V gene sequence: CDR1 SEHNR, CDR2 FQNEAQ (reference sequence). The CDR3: CASSLSGNYETQYF. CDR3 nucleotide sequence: TGTGCCAGCAGCTTAAGCGGGAATTACGAGACCCAGTACTTC.

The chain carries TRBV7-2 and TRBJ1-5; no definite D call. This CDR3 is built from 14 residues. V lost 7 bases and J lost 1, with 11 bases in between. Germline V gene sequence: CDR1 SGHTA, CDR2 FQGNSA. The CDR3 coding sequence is TGTGCCAGCAACCCCGGTTGGAGCAATCAGCCCCAGCATTTT. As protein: CASNPGWSNQPQHF.

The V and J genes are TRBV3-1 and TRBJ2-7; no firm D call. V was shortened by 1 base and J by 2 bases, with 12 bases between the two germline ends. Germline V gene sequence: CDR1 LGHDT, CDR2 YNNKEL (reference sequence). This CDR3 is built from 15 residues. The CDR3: CASSQVERFTYEQYF. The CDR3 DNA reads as TGTGCCAGCAGCCAAGTCGAGAGGTTTACCTACGAGCAGTACTTC.

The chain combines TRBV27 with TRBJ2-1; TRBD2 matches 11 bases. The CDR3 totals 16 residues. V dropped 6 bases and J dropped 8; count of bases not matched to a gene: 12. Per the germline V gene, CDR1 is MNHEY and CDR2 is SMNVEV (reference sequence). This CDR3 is CASSQLRVAGGDEQFF. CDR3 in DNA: TGTGCCAGCAGCCAATTGAGGGTAGCGGGAGGGGATGAGCAGTTCTTC.

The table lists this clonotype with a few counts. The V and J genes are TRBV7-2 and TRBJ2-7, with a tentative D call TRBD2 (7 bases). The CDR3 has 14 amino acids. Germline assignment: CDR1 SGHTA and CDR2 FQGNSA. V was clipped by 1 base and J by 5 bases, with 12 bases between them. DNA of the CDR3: TGTGCCAGCAGCTTAGAGGGGGGGAGCGACGAGCAGTACTTC. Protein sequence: CASSLEGGSDEQYF.

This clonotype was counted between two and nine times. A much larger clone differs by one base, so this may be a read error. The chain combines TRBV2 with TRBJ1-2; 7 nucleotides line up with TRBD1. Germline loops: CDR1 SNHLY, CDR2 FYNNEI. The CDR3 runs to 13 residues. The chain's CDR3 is CASSQQGPYGCTF. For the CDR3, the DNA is TGTGCCAGCAGTCAACAGGGGCCCTATGGCTGCACCTTC.

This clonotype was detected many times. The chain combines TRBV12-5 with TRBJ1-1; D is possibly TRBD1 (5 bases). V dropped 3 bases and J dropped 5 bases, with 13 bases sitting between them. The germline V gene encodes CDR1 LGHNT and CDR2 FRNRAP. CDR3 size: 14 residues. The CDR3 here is CASGFTGVGTEAFF. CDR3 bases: TGTGCTAGTGGTTTTACAGGCGTCGGAACTGAAGCTTTCTTT.

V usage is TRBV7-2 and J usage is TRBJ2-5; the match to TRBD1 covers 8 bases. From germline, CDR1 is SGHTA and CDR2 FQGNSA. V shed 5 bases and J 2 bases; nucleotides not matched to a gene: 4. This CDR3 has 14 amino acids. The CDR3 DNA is TGTGCCAGCAGCGGACAGGGAGCTCAAGAGACCCAGTACTTC. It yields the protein CASSGQGAQETQYF. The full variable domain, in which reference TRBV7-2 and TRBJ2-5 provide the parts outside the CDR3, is GAGVSQSPSNKVTEKGKDVELRCDPISGHTALYWYRQSLGQGLEFLIYFQGNSAPDKSGLPSDRFSAERTGGSVSTLTIQRTQQEDSAVYLCASSGQGAQETQYFGPGTRLLVL.

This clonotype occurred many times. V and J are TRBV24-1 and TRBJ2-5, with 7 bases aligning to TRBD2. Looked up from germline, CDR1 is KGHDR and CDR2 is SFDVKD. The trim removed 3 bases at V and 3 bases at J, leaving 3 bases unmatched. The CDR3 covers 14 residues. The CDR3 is CATSDGAGKETQYF. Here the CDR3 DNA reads TGTGCCACCAGTGATGGAGCGGGAAAAGAGACCCAGTACTTC.

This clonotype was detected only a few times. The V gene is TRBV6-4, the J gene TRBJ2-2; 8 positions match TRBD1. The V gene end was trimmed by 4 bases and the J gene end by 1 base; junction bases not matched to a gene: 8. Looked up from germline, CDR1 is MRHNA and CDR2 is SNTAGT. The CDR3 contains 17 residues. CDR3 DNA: TGTGCCAGCAGTGCCTCCGCCGGGACAGGGAACACCGGGGAGCTGTTTTTT. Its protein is CASSASAGTGNTGELFF.

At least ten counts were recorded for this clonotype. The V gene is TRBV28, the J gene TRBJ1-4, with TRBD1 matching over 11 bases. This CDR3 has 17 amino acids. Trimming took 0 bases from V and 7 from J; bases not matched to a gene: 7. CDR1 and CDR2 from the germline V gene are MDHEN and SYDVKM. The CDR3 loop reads CASSLWDRGLRSEKLFF. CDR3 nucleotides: TGTGCCAGCAGTTTATGGGACAGGGGGCTTCGGAGTGAAAAACTGTTTTTT.

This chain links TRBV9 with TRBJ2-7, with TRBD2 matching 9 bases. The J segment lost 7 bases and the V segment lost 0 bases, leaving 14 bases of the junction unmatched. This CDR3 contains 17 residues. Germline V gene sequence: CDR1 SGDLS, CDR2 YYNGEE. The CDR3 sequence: CASSVATGASGVEEQYF. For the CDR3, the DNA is TGTGCCAGCAGCGTAGCTACGGGGGCTAGCGGGGTGGAGGAGCAGTACTTC.

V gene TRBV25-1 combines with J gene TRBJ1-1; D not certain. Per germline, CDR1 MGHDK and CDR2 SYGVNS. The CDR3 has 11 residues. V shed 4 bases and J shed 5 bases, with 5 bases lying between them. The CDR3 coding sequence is TGTGCCAGCAGTGTAGAGACTGAAGCTTTCTTT. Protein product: CASSVETEAFF.

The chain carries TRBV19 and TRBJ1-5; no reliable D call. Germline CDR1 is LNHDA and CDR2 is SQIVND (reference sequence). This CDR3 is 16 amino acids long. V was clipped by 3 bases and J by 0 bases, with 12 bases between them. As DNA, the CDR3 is TGTGCCAGTAGTATTTTTGGGCAGTATAGCAATCAGCCCCAGCATTTT. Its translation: CASSIFGQYSNQPQHF.

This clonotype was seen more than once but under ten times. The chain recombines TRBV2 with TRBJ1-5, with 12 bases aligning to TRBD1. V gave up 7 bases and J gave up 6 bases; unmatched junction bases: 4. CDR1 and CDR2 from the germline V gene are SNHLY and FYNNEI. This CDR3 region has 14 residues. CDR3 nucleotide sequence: TGTGCCAGCACCGGGACAGGGGGCACTCAGCCCCAGCATTTT. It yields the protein CASTGTGGTQPQHF.

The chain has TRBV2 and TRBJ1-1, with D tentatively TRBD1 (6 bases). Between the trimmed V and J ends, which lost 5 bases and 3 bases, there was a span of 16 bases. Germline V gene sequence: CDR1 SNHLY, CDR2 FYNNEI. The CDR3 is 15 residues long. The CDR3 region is CASSLYRVVDTEAFF. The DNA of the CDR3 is TGTGCCAGCAGTCTATACAGGGTAGTGGACACTGAAGCTTTCTTT.

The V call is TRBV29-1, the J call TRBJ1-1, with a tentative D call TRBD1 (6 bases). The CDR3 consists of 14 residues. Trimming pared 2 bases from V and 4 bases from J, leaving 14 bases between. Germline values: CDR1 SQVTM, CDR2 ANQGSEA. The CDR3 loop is CSVETGYSSTEAFF. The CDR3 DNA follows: TGCAGCGTTGAAACAGGGTATTCGTCCACTGAAGCTTTCTTT.

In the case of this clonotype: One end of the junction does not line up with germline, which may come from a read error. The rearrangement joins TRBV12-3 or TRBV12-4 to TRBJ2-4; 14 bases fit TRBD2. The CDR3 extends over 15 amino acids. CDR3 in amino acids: CASRTLTSGRADLFF. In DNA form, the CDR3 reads TGTGCCAGCAGGACGCTGACTAGCGGGAGGGCCGACTTATTCTTC.

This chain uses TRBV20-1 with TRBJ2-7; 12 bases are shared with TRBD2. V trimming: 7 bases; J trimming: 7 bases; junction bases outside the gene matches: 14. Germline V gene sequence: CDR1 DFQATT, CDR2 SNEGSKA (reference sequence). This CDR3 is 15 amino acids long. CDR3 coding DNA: TGCAGTGGCGCAGGGCCTAGCGGGAGGGCGAGAGAGCAGTACTTC. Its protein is CSGAGPSGRAREQYF.

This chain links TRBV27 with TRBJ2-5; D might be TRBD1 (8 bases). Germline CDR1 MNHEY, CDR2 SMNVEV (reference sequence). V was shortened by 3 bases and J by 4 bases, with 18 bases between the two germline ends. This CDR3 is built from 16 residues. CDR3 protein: CASSLGGTGGRETQYF. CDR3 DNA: TGTGCCAGCAGTTTGGGTGGGACAGGCGGGAGAGAGACCCAGTACTTC.

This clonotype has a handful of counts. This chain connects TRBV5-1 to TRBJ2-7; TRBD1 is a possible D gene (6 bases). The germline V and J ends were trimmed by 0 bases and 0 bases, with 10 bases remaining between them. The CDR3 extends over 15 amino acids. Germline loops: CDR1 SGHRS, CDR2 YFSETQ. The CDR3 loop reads CASSLGQASSYEQYF. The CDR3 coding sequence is TGCGCCAGCAGCTTGGGACAGGCAAGCTCCTACGAGCAGTACTTC.